Listed here are 23 T cell receptor beta chains from one sample, sequenced in a study of T cell repertoires in cytomegalovirus infection (dated 2019 in TCRdb). Sequencing instrument: Illumina HiSeq 1500. The public reads were run again by TCRdb, first through fastp at Q25 and then through MiXCR, and only productive beta chains were kept. Identical CDR3 proteins give one entry, which carries the most common genes and DNA. The sample table contains fewer than 550,000 distinct CDR3 sequences; only one count was recorded for about 15% of them. The ten largest clonotypes hold 20% to 30% of the sample. The source material was CD8+ T cells from PBMCs. These receptors were obtained from a human donor in good health (CMV status not recorded). Some clones in this sample may be carry-over from other donors' samples.

This clonotype was seen more than once but under ten times. The gene calls are TRBV5-6 and TRBJ2-5, with D perhaps TRBD1 (5 bases). Looked up from germline, CDR1 is SGHDT and CDR2 is YYEEEE. This CDR3 comprises 17 residues. Between the trimmed V and J ends, which lost 0 bases and 2 bases, there was a span of 17 bases. The CDR3 DNA sequence: TGTGCCAGCAGCTTGGAAGCCCCCCGGCGACAGCAAGAGACCCAGTACTTC. This translates into CASSLEAPRRQQETQYF.

This clonotype was seen a few times. The rearrangement joins TRBV10-2 to TRBJ2-7; the D gene is possibly TRBD1 (6 bases). Germline CDR1 reads WSHSY; CDR2 reads SAAADI. Between the trimmed V and J ends, which lost 3 bases and 3 bases, there was a span of 12 bases. There are 14 residues in the CDR3. In DNA form, the CDR3 reads TGCGCCAGCAGTGATGGCGCCAGGGGCTACGAGCAGTACTTC. It translates to CASSDGARGYEQYF.

V gene TRBV2 combines with J gene TRBJ1-1; TRBD1 might be the D (6 bases). Germline V CDR1 and CDR2: SNHLY, FYNNEI. V dropped 5 bases and J dropped 1 base, with 11 bases sitting between them. This CDR3 is built from 14 residues. The DNA of the CDR3 is TGTGCCAGCAGTCGAAAGGGACAGAACACTGAAGCTTTCTTT. Protein sequence: CASSRKGQNTEAFF.

In this sample, this clonotype turned up many times. The V gene is TRBV19, the J gene TRBJ1-1, with 8 bases identical to TRBD1. CDR1 LNHDA and CDR2 SQIVND come from the germline V gene (reference sequence). The CDR3 has 15 residues. With 10 bases clipped from V and 4 bases from J, the junction kept 14 bases outside the gene matches. DNA for the CDR3: TGTGCCACACAGGGGGATGAACATGGGATCACTGAAGCTTTCTTT. Its protein is CATQGDEHGITEAFF.

This clonotype was counted between two and nine times. The chain is built from TRBV15 and TRBJ2-7, with D perhaps matching TRBD2 (5 bases). V was shortened by 5 bases and J by 3 bases, with 11 bases between the two germline ends. The CDR3 loop spans 13 amino acids. CDR1 and CDR2 from the germline V gene are LNHNV and YYDKDF (reference sequence). CDR3 protein: CATSGVRDYEQYF. Written as DNA, the CDR3 is TGTGCCACCAGCGGTGTTCGGGACTACGAGCAGTACTTC.

The rearrangement joins TRBV4-1 to TRBJ1-6; D is ambiguous. The CDR3 runs 12 residues. V was shortened by 7 bases and J by 7 bases, with 8 bases between the two germline ends. The germline V gene encodes CDR1 MGHRA and CDR2 YSYEKL. CDR3 in amino acids: CASNLDNSPLHF. CDR3 DNA sequence: TGCGCCAGCAACCTGGACAATTCACCCCTCCACTTT.

This chain uses TRBV9 with TRBJ2-7; D gene ambiguous. Trimming stripped 0 bases from V and 2 bases from J, with 9 bases between. Germline V gene lookup returns CDR1 SGDLS and CDR2 YYNGEE. The CDR3 runs 14 residues. The CDR3 DNA reads TGTGCCAGCAGCGTAGGCGGACCCCCCTACGAGCAGTACTTC. It translates to CASSVGGPPYEQYF.

This clonotype was seen only a few times. The chain couples TRBV10-3 to TRBJ2-7; D is tentatively TRBD1 or TRBD2 (6 bases each). CDR3 length equals 14 residues. Germline V gene lookup returns CDR1 ENHRY and CDR2 SYGVKD. Between the trimmed V and J ends, which lost 2 bases and 2 bases, there was a span of 10 bases. The CDR3 loop is CAISEEGGAYEQYF. The CDR3 bases are TGTGCCATCAGTGAGGAGGGGGGAGCCTACGAGCAGTACTTC.

The V and J genes are TRBV15 and TRBJ2-1, with D possibly TRBD1 on 7 matching bases. The CDR3 runs 13 residues. The V and J ends lost 5 bases and 8 bases respectively, with 13 bases between them. CDR1 LNHNV and CDR2 YYDKDF come from the germline V gene (reference sequence). In DNA form, the CDR3 reads TGTGCCACCAGCGGAGGGACAGCCGATGAGCAGTTCTTC. It yields the protein CATSGGTADEQFF.

The chain combines TRBV5-6 with TRBJ2-3, with 10 bases that match TRBD1. Germline V gene sequence: CDR1 SGHDT, CDR2 YYEEEE. J was trimmed by 2 bases and V by 3 bases; bases with no gene match: 6. The CDR3 covers 16 residues. The CDR3 DNA reads TGTGCCAGCAGCTCTCAGGACAGGGGGTTCACAGATACGCAGTATTTT. Translating it yields CASSSQDRGFTDTQYF.

This clonotype showed up many times. The CDR3 protein is CASPHPNYGYTF. The CDR3 DNA follows: TGTGCCAGCCCCCACCCTAACTATGGCTACACCTTC. The chain links TRBV2 to TRBJ1-2; D remains unclear. This CDR3 has 12 amino acids. Trimming left V 8 bases short and J 0 bases short, with 7 bases between. The germline V gene has CDR1 SNHLY and CDR2 FYNNEI.

Concerning this clonotype: This may stem from a read error, because a much larger clone lies one nucleotide away. The rearrangement joins TRBV6-6 to TRBJ1-4, with no clear D. CDR1 is MNHNY, CDR2 SVGAGI, per germline (reference sequence). This CDR3 spans 15 amino acids. This chain's CDR3 is CASSYYAGEPEKQFF. CDR3 DNA: TGTGCCAGCAGTTACTATGCCGGGGAGCCTGAAAAACAGTTTTTT.

The V call is TRBV7-6, the J call TRBJ2-7, with TRBD2 matching over 8 bases. J gave up 3 bases and V 6 bases, and 10 bases lay outside the gene matches. This CDR3 has 15 amino acids. The V gene's germline CDR1 is SGHVS and CDR2 FNYEAQ. The CDR3 bases are TGTGCCAGCAGGGGTAGCGGGGCCCCCATCTACGAGCAGTACTTC. Its protein is CASRGSGAPIYEQYF.

The chain uses TRBV20-1 and TRBJ1-2, with D unclear. The germline V gene has CDR1 DFQATT and CDR2 SNEGSKA (reference sequence). The CDR3 consists of 12 residues. V gave up 6 bases and J gave up 3 bases, with 11 bases separating them. In nucleotides, the CDR3 is TGCAGTGCGAGAAGGGAGGACTATGGCTACACCTTC. Encoded protein: CSARREDYGYTF.

This clonotype was seen a few times. The chain has TRBV29-1 and TRBJ2-3, with 8 bases lining up with TRBD2. The CDR3 is 17 amino acids. Germline loops: CDR1 SQVTM, CDR2 ANQGSEA. V gave up 4 bases and J gave up 0 bases; unmatched junction bases: 12. The chain's CDR3 is CSVVTREENYSTDTQYF. In DNA form, the CDR3 reads TGCAGCGTTGTAACGCGGGAGGAAAACTATAGCACAGATACGCAGTATTTT.

This chain uses TRBV9 with TRBJ2-4, with D unclear. The germline V gene encodes CDR1 SGDLS and CDR2 YYNGEE. CDR3 length: 14 residues. Trimming stripped 3 bases from V and 0 bases from J, with 7 bases between. The CDR3 region has the DNA TGTGCCAGCAGCGATGAACTAGCCAAAAACATTCAGTACTTC. This codes for CASSDELAKNIQYF.

About this clonotype itself: One base away lies a much larger clone, so this may be a sequencing read error. J is TRBJ1-6 and V is TRBV5-5; D call uncertain. Trimming left V 1 base short and J 7 bases short, with 12 bases between. The germline V gene encodes CDR1 SGHKS and CDR2 YYEKEE (reference sequence). CDR3 length equals 15 residues. CDR3 DNA: TGTGCCAGCAGCTTGTACCGTAGGTGGAATTCACCCCTCCACTTT. Translating gives CASSLYRRWNSPLHF.

This clonotype has ten or more counts. The chain carries TRBV12-3 or TRBV12-4 and TRBJ2-7; maybe TRBD2 (6 bases). This CDR3 has 16 residues. Trimming cost V 2 bases and J 7 bases, with 21 bases left between them. The CDR3 DNA follows: TGTGCCAGCAGTTTAAGGGGCGCGGGGAGCCCCCTGGAGCAGTACTTC. Translation: CASSLRGAGSPLEQYF.

This clonotype was picked up a small number of times. The V and J genes are TRBV5-4 and TRBJ1-1; D may be TRBD1 (6 bases). Germline lookup yields CDR1 SGHNT and CDR2 YYREEE (reference sequence). Trimming removed 4 bases from V and 4 bases from J, with 23 bases in between. This CDR3 comprises 17 residues. The CDR3 DNA follows: TGTGCCAGCAGCATTTCGACAGGCCGACTAGGGGGCACTGAAGCTTTCTTT. Amino acid sequence: CASSISTGRLGGTEAFF.

The sample holds a few counts of this clonotype. The chain uses TRBV7-9 and TRBJ1-1; D gene uncertain. The CDR3 has 15 residues. V was trimmed by 1 base and J by 8 bases, leaving 17 bases between them. Per germline, CDR1 SEHNR and CDR2 FQNEAQ (reference sequence). CDR3 residues: CASSLVTGLITEAFF. The CDR3 bases are TGTGCCAGCAGCTTAGTTACGGGTTTGATTACGGAAGCTTTCTTT.

This clonotype was seen ten or more times. The chain is built from TRBV7-8 and TRBJ1-4; D may be TRBD1 (5 bases). V was trimmed by 0 bases and J by 6 bases, leaving 20 bases between them. This CDR3 contains 18 residues. Germline CDR1 SGHVS, CDR2 FQNEAQ. For the CDR3, the DNA is TGTGCCAGCAGCTTAGCTTACCGTGGGGGTATTAGTTATGAAAAACTGTTTTTT. Translation gives CASSLAYRGGISYEKLFF.

Ten or more counts support this clonotype. The rearrangement joins TRBV7-2 to TRBJ2-5; 13 bases line up with TRBD2. J was trimmed by 2 bases and V by 5 bases; bases with no gene match: 11. The germline V gene encodes CDR1 SGHTA and CDR2 FQGNSA. There are 18 residues in the CDR3. The CDR3 DNA is TGTGCCAGCAGCCCGGGGACTAGCGGGACCGCCTTGCAAGAGACCCAGTACTTC. Its protein is CASSPGTSGTALQETQYF.

This clonotype appeared many times. J is TRBJ1-1 and V is TRBV12-3 or TRBV12-4; tentatively, D is TRBD1 (5 bases). This CDR3 is built from 13 residues. Trimming took 5 bases from V and 7 from J, leaving 14 bases between them. The CDR3 bases are TGTGCCAGCAGTCCCTCAGGGCCTGGTGAAGCTTTCTTT. This codes for CASSPSGPGEAFF.